The 22 T cell receptor beta chains below were found in one sample sequenced in a study of blood T cell repertoires in COVID-19. TCRdb keeps only in-frame clones here, not all; method: immunoSEQ multiplex PCR. The table records about 70,000 clones, more than 75% of them present only once. The sample consisted of peripheral blood. The source is a human donor in a cohort sampled during active COVID-19.

The V call is TRBV27, the J call TRBJ2-3; no reliable D call. The germline CDR1 and CDR2 sequences are MNHEY and SMNVEV (reference sequence). This CDR3 spans 14 amino acids. Between the trimmed V and J ends, which lost 0 bases and 2 bases, there was a span of 6 bases. The CDR3 DNA reads as TGTGCCAGCAGTTTATCAGCTCCCACAGATACGCAGTATTTT. Protein product: CASSLSAPTDTQYF.

V usage is TRBV2 and J usage is TRBJ2-5, with 8 bases that match TRBD1. The V and J ends lost 6 bases and 2 bases, in that order; junction bases with no gene match: 5. Germline-derived CDR1 and CDR2 are SNHLY and FYNNEI. The CDR3 is 14 residues long. The CDR3 bases are TGTGCCAGCAGCCCCCGGGACAGGCAAGAGACCCAGTACTTC. Translated, it gives CASSPRDRQETQYF. The full variable domain, with the rest looked up from reference TRBV2 and TRBJ2-5, is EPEVTQTPSHQVTQMGQEVILRCVPISNHLYFYWYRQILGQKVEFLVSFYNNEISEKSEIFDDQFSVERPDGSNFTLKIRSTKLEDSAMYFCASSPRDRQETQYFGPGTRLLVL.

The chain is built from TRBV7-9 and TRBJ2-7, with a weak D call TRBD1 (5 bases). The CDR3 runs 14 residues. Between the trimmed V and J ends, which lost 4 bases and 3 bases, there was a span of 13 bases. Germline CDR1 SEHNR, CDR2 FQNEAQ (reference sequence). CDR3 DNA sequence: TGTGCCAGCAGCTCAAGGGGTACAAACTACGAGCAGTACTTC. This translates into CASSSRGTNYEQYF.

The chain recombines TRBV9 with TRBJ2-3, with 10 nucleotides matching TRBD1. CDR3 size: 15 residues. The germline gives CDR1 SGDLS, CDR2 YYNGEE. The V gene end was trimmed by 4 bases and the J gene end by 5 bases; junction bases not matched to a gene: 7. Here the CDR3 DNA reads TGTGCCAGCAGCCCGGACAGGGGGAAGTTAGATACGCAGTATTTT. It specifies CASSPDRGKLDTQYF.

This chain connects TRBV5-1 to TRBJ2-3, with 14 bases identical to TRBD2. Trimming cost V 0 bases and J 0 bases; bases outside gene matches: 3. CDR3 length: 18 amino acids. Germline lookup yields CDR1 SGHRS and CDR2 YFSETQ. As DNA, the CDR3 is TGCGCCAGCAGCTTGGGACTAGCGGGGGGGCCGAGCACAGATACGCAGTATTTT. Translating gives CASSLGLAGGPSTDTQYF.

The rearrangement joins TRBV30 to TRBJ1-1; D perhaps matches TRBD1 (5 bases). Germline V gene data show CDR1 as GTSNPN and CDR2 as SVGIG (reference sequence). The V gene lost 4 bases and the J gene lost 5 bases, with 14 bases spanning the gap. The CDR3 loop spans 13 amino acids. CDR3: CAWTRNRNTEAFF. The CDR3 DNA reads TGTGCCTGGACCCGGAACAGGAATACTGAAGCTTTCTTT.

This clone has only one observation. V is TRBV7-3 and J is TRBJ1-3, with a tentative D call TRBD1 (5 bases). Germline V CDR1 and CDR2: SGHTA, FQGTGA. With 4 bases removed from V and 4 bases from J, the gap between germline ends came to 8 bases. The CDR3 consists of 13 residues. The CDR3 DNA reads as TGTGCCAGCAGCTCCAGGGTCGGAAACACCATATATTTT. This translates into CASSSRVGNTIYF. Looking up the rest from reference TRBV7-3 and TRBJ1-3 gives the full variable domain: GAGVSQTPSNKVTEKGKYVELRCDPISGHTALYWYRQSLGQGPEFLIYFQGTGAADDSGLPNDRFFAVRPEGSVSTLKIQRTERGDSAVYLCASSSRVGNTIYFGEGSWLTVV.

The chain carries TRBV10-2 and TRBJ2-7, with a possible D match to TRBD2 (5 bases). V was pared by 4 bases and J by 6 bases, with 19 bases between. This CDR3 is built from 15 residues. Germline assignment: CDR1 WSHSY and CDR2 SAAADI. CDR3 in amino acids: CASSVSSASRGEQYF. In nucleotides, the CDR3 is TGCGCCAGCAGTGTTTCATCGGCTAGCCGGGGCGAGCAGTACTTC.

This chain connects TRBV5-5 to TRBJ1-2; unclear D gene. V was trimmed by 3 bases and J by 8 bases, leaving 17 bases between them. The CDR3 spans 14 residues. CDR1 and CDR2 from the germline V gene are SGHKS and YYEKEE (reference sequence). The CDR3 DNA reads as TGTGCCAGCAGCTCCCGTCCCGAGGTAGGCGGCTACACCTTC. Translating it yields CASSSRPEVGGYTF.

This chain uses TRBV7-2 with TRBJ2-7; no clear D gene. Germline CDR1 SGHTA, CDR2 FQGNSA. V was shortened by 3 bases and J by 0 bases, with 12 bases between the two germline ends. The CDR3 covers 15 residues. The CDR3 DNA reads TGTGCCAGCAGCTTTAACAGCATCTCCTCCTACGAGCAGTACTTC. Its protein is CASSFNSISSYEQYF.

The chain recombines TRBV7-9 with TRBJ1-2; 8 bases line up with TRBD1. Germline V CDR1 and CDR2: SEHNR, FQNEAQ (reference sequence). V shed 2 bases and J 3 bases; nucleotides not matched to a gene: 2. CDR3 length: 14 residues. The CDR3 region is CASSLQGAHYGYTF. CDR3 sequence (DNA): TGTGCCAGCAGCTTACAGGGGGCACACTATGGCTACACCTTC.

The chain links TRBV30 to TRBJ1-1, with a weak D call TRBD1 (5 bases). The ends were cut back, 0 bases at V and 8 bases at J, with 13 bases in the middle. Per germline, CDR1 GTSNPN and CDR2 SVGIG (reference sequence). This CDR3 region has 13 residues. The CDR3, as DNA: TGTGCCTGGAGTGTACGAGTGTGGACAGAAGCTTTCTTT. Translation gives CAWSVRVWTEAFF.

DNA for the CDR3: TGCGCCAGCAGCCAAGATCATCAGGGGACCTATTCACCCCTCCACTTT. The encoded protein is CASSQDHQGTYSPLHF. The chain has TRBV4-1 and TRBJ1-6; D is perhaps TRBD1 (6 bases). The length of the CDR3 is 16 residues. V lost 0 bases and J lost 8, with 14 bases in between. Germline CDR1 reads MGHRA; CDR2 reads YSYEKL.

This clone was picked up one time. V gene TRBV10-2 combines with J gene TRBJ2-1; 8 bases are a match to TRBD2. Per the germline V gene, CDR1 is WSHSY and CDR2 is SAAADI. Losses at the gene ends were 7 bases for V and 5 bases for J; bases not matched to a gene: 4. The CDR3 has 13 residues. CDR3 nucleotide sequence: TGCGCCAGCAAGGTTAGCGGGGACAATGAGCAGTTCTTC. Amino acids: CASKVSGDNEQFF.

The chain uses TRBV5-1 and TRBJ1-2; no reliable D call. CDR3 size: 14 residues. Trimming cost V 0 bases and J 6 bases, with 12 bases left between them. From germline, CDR1 is SGHRS and CDR2 YFSETQ. CDR3 in amino acids: CASSLGAEFDGYTF. The CDR3 coding sequence is TGCGCCAGCAGCTTGGGGGCCGAATTCGATGGCTACACCTTC. The full variable domain, rest sourced from reference TRBV5-1 and TRBJ1-2, is KAGVTQTPRYLIKTRGQQVTLSCSPISGHRSVSWYQQTPGQGLQFLFEYFSETQRNKGNFPGRFSGRQFSNSRSEMNVSTLELGDSALYLCASSLGAEFDGYTFGSGTRLTVV.

V gene TRBV2 combines with J gene TRBJ2-1; 9 bases line up with TRBD1. CDR3 length: 14 residues. Germline V gene lookup returns CDR1 SNHLY and CDR2 FYNNEI. V lost 8 bases and J lost 8; bases outside the gene matches: 10. The CDR3 bases are TGTGCCAGCGGAGACAGGGGGGATAGGGATGAGCAGTTCTTC. Residues: CASGDRGDRDEQFF.

The chain employs TRBV5-8 and TRBJ1-2; TRBD1 matches at 8 bases. The V gene end was trimmed by 4 bases and the J gene end by 4 bases; junction bases not matched to a gene: 3. The germline V gene has CDR1 SGHTS and CDR2 YDEGEE. The CDR3 consists of 13 residues. CDR3 region: CASSPDRGYGYTF. CDR3 nucleotide sequence: TGTGCCAGCAGCCCCGACAGGGGCTATGGCTACACCTTC.

This clone has just one count. CDR3 sequence (DNA): TGTGCCAGCAGTTTGGGCCAGGGATTAGGGGGAAACACCATATATTTT. Translating it yields CASSLGQGLGGNTIYF. This chain links TRBV27 with TRBJ1-3; tentatively, D is TRBD1 (5 bases). Trimming took off 3 bases at V and 4 bases at J, with 16 bases between the two ends. The CDR3 spans 16 residues. Germline V gives CDR1 MNHEY, CDR2 SMNVEV (reference sequence).

The table lists this clone with a count of one. This rearrangement joins TRBV7-2 to TRBJ2-2, with a possible D match to TRBD1 (5 bases). Germline lookup yields CDR1 SGHTA and CDR2 FQGNSA. The V gene lost 5 bases and the J gene lost 1 base, with 14 bases spanning the gap. The CDR3 is 16 residues long. CDR3 coding DNA: TGTGCCAGCAGCCCGCGTATTGACAGGAACACCGGGGAGCTGTTTTTT. Its translation: CASSPRIDRNTGELFF.

The V gene is TRBV23-1, the J gene TRBJ2-6; 10 positions match TRBD1. TRBV23-1 carries the ORF label, with uncertain function. This CDR3 comprises 17 residues. V was clipped by 5 bases and J by 1 base; unmatched bases: 5. The chain's CDR3 is CASSNRGQGSGANVLTF. The CDR3 coding sequence is TGCGCCAGCAGTAATAGGGGACAGGGGTCTGGGGCCAACGTCCTGACTTTC.

This clone showed up just once. The chain combines TRBV15 with TRBJ2-2; D is unclear. In germline, CDR1 is LNHNV, CDR2 YYDKDF (reference sequence). This CDR3 is built from 15 residues. V shed 1 base and J shed 4 bases, with 10 bases lying between them. CDR3 DNA sequence: TGTGCCACCAGCAGAGGATTGGCTGGCACCGGGGAGCTGTTTTTT. It translates to CATSRGLAGTGELFF.

This clone has only one observation. The chain uses TRBV27 and TRBJ2-7, with D perhaps TRBD2 (5 bases). The CDR3 sequence is 15 residues long. CDR1 and CDR2 (germline): MNHEY, SMNVEV (reference sequence). V dropped 4 bases and J dropped 4 bases, with 17 bases sitting between them. The CDR3 loop is CASSSHRGQLYEQYF. The CDR3 bases are TGTGCCAGCAGTTCCCACCGGGGTCAACTTTACGAGCAGTACTTC.